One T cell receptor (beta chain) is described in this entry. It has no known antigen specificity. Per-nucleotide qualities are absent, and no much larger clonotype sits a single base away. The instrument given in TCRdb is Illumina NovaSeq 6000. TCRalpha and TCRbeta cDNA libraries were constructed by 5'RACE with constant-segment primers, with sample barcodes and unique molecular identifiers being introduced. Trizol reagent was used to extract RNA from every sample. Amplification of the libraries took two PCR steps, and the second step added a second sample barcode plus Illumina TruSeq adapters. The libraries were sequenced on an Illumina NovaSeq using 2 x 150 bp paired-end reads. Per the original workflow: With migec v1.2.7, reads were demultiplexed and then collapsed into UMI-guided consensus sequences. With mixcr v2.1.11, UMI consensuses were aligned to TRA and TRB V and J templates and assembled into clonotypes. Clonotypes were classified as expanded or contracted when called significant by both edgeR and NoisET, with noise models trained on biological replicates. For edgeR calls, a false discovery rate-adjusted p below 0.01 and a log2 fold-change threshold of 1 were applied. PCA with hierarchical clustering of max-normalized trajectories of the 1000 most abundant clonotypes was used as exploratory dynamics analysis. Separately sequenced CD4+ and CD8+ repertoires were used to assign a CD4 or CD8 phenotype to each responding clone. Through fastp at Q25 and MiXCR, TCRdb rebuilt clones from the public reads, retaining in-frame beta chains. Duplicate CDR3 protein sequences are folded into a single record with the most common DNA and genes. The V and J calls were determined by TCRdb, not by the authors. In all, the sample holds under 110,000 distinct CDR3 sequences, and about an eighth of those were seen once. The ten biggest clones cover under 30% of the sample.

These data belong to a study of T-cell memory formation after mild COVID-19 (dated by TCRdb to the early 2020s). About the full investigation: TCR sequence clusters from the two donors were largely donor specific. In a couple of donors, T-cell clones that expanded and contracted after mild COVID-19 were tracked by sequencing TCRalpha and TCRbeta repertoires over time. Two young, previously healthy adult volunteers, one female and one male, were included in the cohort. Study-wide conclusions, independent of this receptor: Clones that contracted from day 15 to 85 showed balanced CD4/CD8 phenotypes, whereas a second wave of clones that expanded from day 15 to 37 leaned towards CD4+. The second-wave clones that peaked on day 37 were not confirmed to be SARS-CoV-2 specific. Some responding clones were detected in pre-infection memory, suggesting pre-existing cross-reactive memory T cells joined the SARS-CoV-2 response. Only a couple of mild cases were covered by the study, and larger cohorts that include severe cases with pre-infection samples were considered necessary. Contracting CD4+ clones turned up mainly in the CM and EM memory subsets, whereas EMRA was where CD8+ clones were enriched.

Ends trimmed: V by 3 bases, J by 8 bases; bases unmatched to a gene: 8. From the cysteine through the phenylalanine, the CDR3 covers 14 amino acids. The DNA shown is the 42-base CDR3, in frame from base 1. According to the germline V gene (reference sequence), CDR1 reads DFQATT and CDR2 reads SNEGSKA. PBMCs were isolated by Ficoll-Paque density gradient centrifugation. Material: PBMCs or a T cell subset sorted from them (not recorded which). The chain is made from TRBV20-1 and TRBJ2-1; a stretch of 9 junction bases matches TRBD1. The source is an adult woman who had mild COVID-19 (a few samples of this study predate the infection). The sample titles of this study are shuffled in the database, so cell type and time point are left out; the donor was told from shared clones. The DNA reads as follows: TGCAGTGCTAGGGAACCGGGACAGGGCCATGAGCAGTTCTTC. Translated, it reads CSAREPGQGHEQFF.